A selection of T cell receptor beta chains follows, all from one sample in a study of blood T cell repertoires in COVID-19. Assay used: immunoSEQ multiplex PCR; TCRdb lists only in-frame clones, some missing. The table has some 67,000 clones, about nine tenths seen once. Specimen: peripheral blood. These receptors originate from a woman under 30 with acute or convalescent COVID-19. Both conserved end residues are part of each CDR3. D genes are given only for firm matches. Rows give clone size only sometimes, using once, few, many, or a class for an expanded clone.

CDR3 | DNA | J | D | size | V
CASSPRQGHSYNEQFF | TGTGCCAGCAGTCCAAGACAGGGGCACTCCTACAATGAGCAGTTCTTC | TRBJ2-1 | TRBD1 | - | TRBV7-9
CASSLTGDNSPLHF | TGTGCCAGTAGTTTGACAGGCGATAATTCACCCCTCCACTTT | TRBJ1-6 | - | - | TRBV19
CATSRDLSRDTGELFF | TGTGCCACCAGCAGAGATCTCTCGCGGGACACCGGGGAGCTGTTTTTT | TRBJ2-2 | - | - | TRBV15
CASSYLKRDYNQPQHF | TGTGCCAGCAGCTATCTGAAACGGGACTACAATCAGCCCCAGCATTTT | TRBJ1-5 | - | - | TRBV28
CASSVDIANTGELFF | TGTGCCAGCAGCGTCGACATTGCGAACACCGGGGAGCTGTTTTTT | TRBJ2-2 | - | - | TRBV9
CASSYSGDRLYEQFF | TGTGCCAGCAGTTACTCGGGAGACAGGCTCTATGAGCAGTTCTTC | TRBJ2-1 | - | - | TRBV6-5
CASGTAGISSYEQYF | TGTGCCAGCGGCACGGCGGGGATAAGCTCCTACGAGCAGTACTTC | TRBJ2-7 | - | few | TRBV2
CASSPTGETQYF | TGTGCCAGCAGCCCGACAGGCGAGACCCAGTACTTC | TRBJ2-5 | - | - | TRBV7-9
CASSEATGWYGYTF | TGTGCCAGCAGTGAAGCGACAGGGTGGTATGGCTACACCTTC | TRBJ1-2 | TRBD1 | - | TRBV6-1
CASSLQGTGVGYEQYF | TGTGCCAGCAGTTTACAAGGGACAGGGGTTGGCTACGAGCAGTACTTC | TRBJ2-7 | TRBD1 | - | TRBV6-5
CASRTTGQGSNTGELFF | TGTGCCAGCAGGACCACGGGACAGGGGTCGAACACCGGGGAGCTGTTTTTT | TRBJ2-2 | TRBD1 | once | TRBV7-9
CASSLGPAGLSTDTQYF | TGTGCCAGCAGCTTAGGCCCAGCGGGGCTCAGCACAGATACGCAGTATTTT | TRBJ2-3 | TRBD2 | few | TRBV7-2
CASSPLRSGISTDTQYF | TGTGCCAGCAGCCCCCTACGGTCGGGTATAAGCACAGATACGCAGTATTTT | TRBJ2-3 | - | - | TRBV7-2
CASSPDRVAEKLFF | TGTGCCAGCAGCCCGGACAGGGTGGCTGAAAAACTGTTTTTT | TRBJ1-4 | TRBD1 | - | TRBV3-1/TRBV3-2
CASRSTGGTGELFF | TGTGCCAGCAGGAGCACAGGGGGCACCGGGGAGCTGTTTTTT | TRBJ2-2 | TRBD1 | - | TRBV5-5
CASSQLWGGTSGIYEQFF | TGCGCCAGCAGCCAACTCTGGGGCGGGACTAGCGGGATTTATGAGCAGTTCTTC | TRBJ2-1 | TRBD2 | - | TRBV4-1